A selection of T cell receptor beta chains follows, all from one sample in a study of T cell responses to AZD1222 COVID-19 vaccine. Method: immunoSEQ multiplex PCR; TCRdb's copy keeps in-frame clones and lacks some. The data show about 150,000 clones, 91% seen once. Material: peripheral blood, obtained 28 days after the second AZD1222 dose. Source of these receptors: an adult who received the AZD1222 COVID-19 vaccine. CDR3s include the opening cysteine and the closing phenylalanine or tryptophan. The D gene is left open where the match is weak. Size is omitted from some rows. Given values are once, few, many or a class for expanded clones.

clone_size,d_call,v_call,j_call,cdr3_aa,cdr3_nt
.,TRBD1,TRBV5-1,TRBJ1-2,CASSFPPGQGARHYGYTF,TGCGCCAGCAGCTTCCCTCCGGGACAGGGGGCGCGACACTATGGCTACACCTTC
.,.,TRBV7-9,TRBJ2-5,CASSSPEATQYF,TGTGCCAGCAGCTCGCCTGAGGCGACCCAGTACTTC
.,.,TRBV7-2,TRBJ1-4,CASSSHLQATNEKLFF,TGTGCCAGCAGCTCCCACTTACAGGCAACTAATGAAAAACTGTTTTTT
.,.,TRBV10-3,TRBJ2-1,CAISSSTGLNEQFF,TGTGCCATCAGTTCCTCGACAGGTCTGAATGAGCAGTTCTTC
.,.,TRBV27,TRBJ2-7,CASSLLGAQGEQYF,TGTGCCAGCAGTTTATTGGGGGCGCAGGGCGAGCAGTACTTC
.,.,TRBV5-1,TRBJ2-1,CASSLGGKNEQFF,TGCGCCAGCAGCTTGGGGGGGAAGAATGAGCAGTTCTTC
.,.,TRBV19,TRBJ2-7,CASSAGTHYEQYF,TGTGCCAGTAGCGCCGGGACACACTACGAGCAGTACTTC
.,TRBD2,TRBV5-1,TRBJ2-7,CASSLVVGGPGEQYF,TGCGCCAGCAGCTTGGTTGTGGGAGGGCCCGGCGAGCAGTACTTC
.,TRBD1,TRBV19,TRBJ1-1,CASRDRGAGAFF,TGTGCCAGCCGGGACAGGGGAGCAGGAGCTTTCTTT
.,.,TRBV27,TRBJ1-1,CASSLRGHTEAFF,TGTGCCAGCAGTTTGAGGGGACACACTGAAGCTTTCTTT
.,.,TRBV14,TRBJ1-4,CASSQGYRIANEKLFF,TGTGCCAGCAGCCAAGGGTATAGGATCGCTAATGAAAAACTGTTTTTT
.,TRBD2,TRBV6-5,TRBJ2-1,CASSYSGLAGGNEQFF,TGTGCCAGCAGTTACTCGGGACTAGCGGGAGGCAATGAGCAGTTCTTC
.,.,TRBV27,TRBJ2-6,CASYGAGAPSGANVLTF,TGTGCCAGCTATGGGGCAGGGGCCCCCTCTGGGGCCAACGTCCTGACTTTC
.,.,TRBV27,TRBJ1-3,CASSLGGLIGNTIYF,TGTGCCAGCAGTTTAGGGGGGCTTATTGGAAACACCATATATTTT
.,TRBD1,TRBV5-4,TRBJ1-1,CASGQGADTEAFF,TGTGCCAGCGGGCAGGGGGCGGACACTGAAGCTTTCTTT
.,TRBD1,TRBV2,TRBJ2-7,CASNRDRGPYEQYF,TGTGCCAGCAATCGGGACAGGGGCCCCTACGAGCAGTACTTC
.,TRBD1,TRBV14,TRBJ1-3,CASSDPGQGVSGNTIYF,TGTGCCAGCAGCGATCCGGGACAGGGGGTTTCTGGAAACACCATATATTTT
.,.,TRBV28,TRBJ1-2,CASSRLYGYTF,TGTGCCAGCAGTCGTCTCTATGGCTACACCTTC
.,.,TRBV19,TRBJ1-5,CASSTVVPLLNQPQHF,TGTGCCAGTAGTACCGTAGTCCCTCTTCTGAATCAGCCCCAGCATTTT
.,TRBD1,TRBV27,TRBJ2-6,CASSQAGTGALGTLSSGANVLTF,TGTGCCAGCAGTCAAGCCGGGACAGGGGCCCTAGGTACCCTATCCTCTGGGGCCAACGTCCTGACTTTC
.,.,TRBV6-5,TRBJ1-2,CASSYSRQDRSYTF,TGTGCCAGCAGTTACTCGAGGCAGGACCGGAGCTACACCTTC
.,.,TRBV4-2,TRBJ1-4,CASSLSGEGFGKLFF,TGTGCCAGCAGCCTATCCGGAGAGGGGTTTGGAAAACTGTTTTTT
.,.,TRBV7-9,TRBJ2-3,CASSPQDTQYF,TGTGCCAGCAGCCCCCAAGATACGCAGTATTTT
.,.,TRBV10-3,TRBJ1-1,CATEVERDTEAFF,TGTGCCACGGAGGTTGAGAGAGACACTGAAGCTTTCTTT
.,.,TRBV3-1/TRBV3-2,TRBJ2-1,CASSDRYNEQFF,TGTGCCAGCAGCGACAGGTACAATGAGCAGTTCTTC
.,TRBD1,TRBV18,TRBJ2-6,CASSPTLGTGRTLANVLTF,TGTGCCAGCTCACCGACCTTGGGGACAGGGCGGACTCTGGCCAACGTCCTGACTTTC
few,.,TRBV19,TRBJ1-4,CASQNGYSDNEKLFF,TGTGCCAGCCAGAACGGGTACAGCGATAATGAAAAACTGTTTTTT
.,.,TRBV29-1,TRBJ2-7,CSGSDSKYEQYF,TGCAGCGGGTCGGACAGCAAATACGAGCAGTACTTC
.,TRBD2,TRBV5-1,TRBJ2-3,CASSLSGLAGADTQYF,TGCGCCAGCAGCTTATCGGGACTAGCGGGGGCAGATACGCAGTATTTT